The subject of this entry is one T cell receptor beta chain. The target of this receptor is not known. No per-base quality is available; no much larger clone lies one base away. V sheds 4 bases and J sheds 2 bases, leaving 9 bases between their ends. The germline V gene sets CDR1 to SGDLS and CDR2 to YYNGEE. The CDR3 spans 13 residues, from the cysteine through the phenylalanine. The kept DNA is CDR3 alone, 39 bases in frame from the first base. Whole blood was collected in K2EDTA tubes by collaborating institutions according to the institutions' own protocols. For TCRbeta analysis, collaborators shipped samples as frozen whole blood, isolated PBMCs, or DNA extracted from either of those sample types. The source of the sample is a study of blood T cell repertoires in COVID-19 (dated by TCRdb to 2018 to 2021). General notes on the study: Collaborator samples came from the United States, Italy and Spain and covered acute and convalescent phases of COVID-19. The prospective study material was composed of cDNA or gDNA derived from T cells, B-cell-depleted T cells, or PBMCs. Where HLA class I and class II types were available, the types were taken from metadata supplied by the sample provider, not from assay-based typing. Samples came from the ongoing ImmuneRACE study (first 160 participants) plus 1,254 subjects from 6 global collaborators. Subjects who had been exposed to COVID-19, were actively infected with it, or had recovered from it provided the deeply sampled blood TCRbeta repertoires that made up the dataset. Sample metadata almost always included a de-identified subject ID, COVID-19 status, age in years and sex. The repertoires were released in a freely available public database intended as a resource for research on the immune response to SARS-CoV-2.

TCRbeta CDR3 regions were amplified from genomic DNA by means of the immunoSEQ Assay, a bias-controlled multiplex PCR. Under the source paper's analysis protocol: The number of nucleated cells in each sample was estimated from the amplification of reference gene primers within the assay. To quantify the absolute abundance of each unique TCRbeta CDR3 rearrangement, sequence reads were collapsed and filtered. For each sample, productive Simpson clonality was calculated by taking the square root of Simpson's diversity index across productive rearrangements. The source is immuneACCESS, and TCRdb retained only in-frame sequences with V and J called. Part of the clones is not carried over; for the studies checked, unresolved V genes explain less than half of this, and the remainder is unexplained. The V and J calls and the clone size are those of that table, but D and trimming were determined from the DNA. In this sample the table shows under 350,000 clones, 85% to 90% of which occur a single time. Jointly, the top ten make up about 4.2% of the sample.

What the authors observed across the whole study: The amount of clinical and demographic metadata varied by source and participant and was provided uncurated.

Sample: peripheral blood. The clonotype originates from a man between 40 and 49 years old with acute or convalescent COVID-19. This sequence uses TRBV9 and TRBJ1-2, with the D gene not confidently named. The CDR3 here reads CASSPGENYGYTF. The sequenced DNA is TGTGCCAGCAGCCCTGGGGAGAACTATGGCTACACCTTC. With the rest looked up from the reference TRBV9 and TRBJ1-2 genes rather than sequenced, the full variable domain is DSGVTQTPKHLITATGQRVTLRCSPRSGDLSVYWYQQSLDQGLQFLIQYYNGEERAKGNILERFSAQQFPDLHSELNLSSLELGDSALYFCASSPGENYGYTFGSGTRLTVV.